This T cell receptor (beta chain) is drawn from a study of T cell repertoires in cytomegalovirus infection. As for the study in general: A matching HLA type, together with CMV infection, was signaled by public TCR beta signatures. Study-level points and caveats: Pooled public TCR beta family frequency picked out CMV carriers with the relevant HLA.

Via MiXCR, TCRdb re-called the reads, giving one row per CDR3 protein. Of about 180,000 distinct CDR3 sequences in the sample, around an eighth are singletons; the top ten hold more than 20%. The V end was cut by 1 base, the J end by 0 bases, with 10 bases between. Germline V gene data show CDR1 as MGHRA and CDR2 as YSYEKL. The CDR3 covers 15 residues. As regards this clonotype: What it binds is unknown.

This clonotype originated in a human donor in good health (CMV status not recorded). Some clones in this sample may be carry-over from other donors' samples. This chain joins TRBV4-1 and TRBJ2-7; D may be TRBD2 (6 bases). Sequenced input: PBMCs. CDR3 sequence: CASSQGEENSYEQYF. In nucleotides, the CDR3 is TGCGCCAGCAGCCAAGGGGAGGAAAACTCCTACGAGCAGTACTTC.